This T cell receptor beta chain is from a study of shared clonotypes between healthy human individuals. Method: immunoSEQ multiplex PCR; TCRdb's copy keeps in-frame clones and lacks some. The table includes about 600,000 clones, about 97% detected once. The donors, healthy adults who were HIV-negative, had experienced no recent acute infections or vaccinations. Adults of Caucasian background living in Nashville, Tennessee made up all donors. The germline V gene encodes CDR1 MNHEY and CDR2 SVGAGI. V shed 6 bases, J shed 0 bases, and the junction held 4 bases outside the gene matches. The CDR3 sequence is 15 residues long.

The material sequenced was naive CD4+ T cells sorted from blood. This sample's subset: CD45RA+ positively selected. This chain links TRBV6-5 with TRBJ2-2; 7 bases line up with TRBD1. This clonotype originated in a woman in her thirties in good health. Here the CDR3 DNA reads TGTGCCAGCAGAACGGGACAGACGAACACCGGGGAGCTGTTTTTT. Its translation: CASRTGQTNTGELFF.